These 22 T cell receptor beta chains were sequenced from one sample in a study of blood T cell repertoires in COVID-19. Repertoires were generated with immunoSEQ multiplex PCR, while TCRdb's copy carries only in-frame clones and drops some. The table records some 200,000 clones, about 80% of them present only once. Sample: peripheral blood. These receptors all come from a human donor with acute or convalescent COVID-19. The donor label of this sample is uncertain.

The chain employs TRBV7-9 and TRBJ1-1; TRBD1 aligns across 8 bases. The CDR3 sequence is 13 residues long. In germline, CDR1 is SEHNR, CDR2 FQNEAQ (reference sequence). V lost 3 bases to trimming and J lost 5 bases; unmatched junction nucleotides: 2. CDR3 sequence reads: CASSLDRATEAFF. The DNA for the CDR3 is TGTGCCAGCAGCTTGGACAGGGCTACTGAAGCTTTCTTT. Full variable domain (outside the CDR3, taken from reference TRBV7-9 and TRBJ1-1): DTGVSQNPRHKITKRGQNVTFRCDPISEHNRLYWYRQTLGQGPEFLTYFQNEAQLEKSRLLSDRFSAERPKGSFSTLEIQRTEQGDSAMYLCASSLDRATEAFFGQGTRLTVV.

J is TRBJ2-7 and V is TRBV7-8, with D unresolved. The length of the CDR3 is 13 residues. CDR1 is SGHVS, CDR2 FQNEAQ, per germline. Deletions cut 5 bases from V and 3 bases from J, with 11 bases between. CDR3 sequence (DNA): TGTGCCAGCAGCCCACCGGGTGTCTACGAGCAGTACTTC. Its protein product is CASSPPGVYEQYF.

V usage is TRBV28 and J usage is TRBJ2-7; 8 bases are shared with TRBD2. Germline V gene data show CDR1 as MDHEN and CDR2 as SYDVKM. V dropped 5 bases and J dropped 4; count of bases not matched to a gene: 10. The CDR3 spans 15 residues. The CDR3 DNA sequence: TGTGCCAGCAGTCGGACACTCGGGGGGGGGTACGAGCAGTACTTC. It specifies CASSRTLGGGYEQYF.

The gene calls are TRBV15 and TRBJ1-3; D might be TRBD1 (5 bases). Germline V gene lookup returns CDR1 LNHNV and CDR2 YYDKDF (reference sequence). The V end was cut by 0 bases, the J end by 8 bases, with 14 bases between. This CDR3 comprises 15 residues. CDR3 region: CATSRDRTPGDTIYF. The CDR3 DNA is TGTGCCACCAGCAGAGATCGGACGCCGGGGGACACCATATATTTT.

The V gene is TRBV2, the J gene TRBJ2-1; 10 bases line up with TRBD2. Germline V gene data show CDR1 as SNHLY and CDR2 as FYNNEI. V lost 6 bases and J lost 3; bases outside the gene matches: 8. This CDR3 is built from 16 residues. The CDR3 region is CASSLRTSGLYNEQFF. In DNA form, the CDR3 reads TGTGCCAGCAGCTTAAGGACTAGCGGTCTCTACAATGAGCAGTTCTTC.

This chain uses TRBV5-4 with TRBJ2-6, with D unresolved. The germline V and J ends were trimmed by 3 bases and 0 bases, with 13 bases remaining between them. CDR1 SGHNT and CDR2 YYREEE come from the germline V gene (reference sequence). The CDR3 runs 17 residues. The CDR3 region has the DNA TGTGCCAGCAGCTGGAAAACGCGGCCCTCTGGGGCCAACGTCCTGACTTTC. It encodes CASSWKTRPSGANVLTF.

The chain uses TRBV29-1 and TRBJ1-2; D call uncertain. The CDR3 length is 12 residues. Trimming took off 3 bases at V and 0 bases at J, with 5 bases between the two ends. Germline V gives CDR1 SQVTM, CDR2 ANQGSEA. CDR3 sequence: CSVEETNYGYTF. As DNA, the CDR3 is TGCAGCGTTGAGGAGACTAACTATGGCTACACCTTC.

J is TRBJ1-4 and V is TRBV19, with D uncertain. The CDR3 has 12 residues. Trimming removed 8 bases from V and 7 bases from J, with 11 bases in between. Germline V gene lookup returns CDR1 LNHDA and CDR2 SQIVND (reference sequence). The DNA of the CDR3 is TGTGCCAGTGCTACTCGGGGTGAAAAACTGTTTTTT. Its translation is CASATRGEKLFF.

The chain uses TRBV27 and TRBJ2-7; perhaps TRBD2 as D (6 bases). V dropped 11 bases and J dropped 2 bases, with 13 bases sitting between them. The CDR3 is 12 residues long. Per the germline V gene, CDR1 is MNHEY and CDR2 is SMNVEV (reference sequence). CDR3 region: CAAGGFPYEQYF. CDR3 DNA: TGTGCCGCTGGGGGGTTTCCCTACGAGCAGTACTTC.

The chain combines TRBV19 with TRBJ1-5, with 7 bases identical to TRBD1. The length of the CDR3 is 15 residues. CDR1 and CDR2 from the germline V gene are LNHDA and SQIVND (reference sequence). Trimming at V came to 5 bases and at J to 0 bases, leaving 4 bases not matched to a gene. The CDR3 bases are TGTGCCAGTAGTCGGGACAGCTATAGCAATCAGCCCCAGCATTTT. Translating it yields CASSRDSYSNQPQHF.

The gene calls are TRBV6-5 and TRBJ2-7, with D tentatively TRBD2 (6 bases). The germline V gene has CDR1 MNHEY and CDR2 SVGAGI. Trimming removed 0 bases at V and 4 bases at J, with 13 bases between. CDR3 length: 15 amino acids. CDR3: CASSYSSPGDYEQYF. The CDR3 DNA is TGTGCCAGCAGTTACTCGAGCCCGGGGGATTACGAGCAGTACTTC.

This sequence joins TRBV12-3 or TRBV12-4 and TRBJ1-2, with D possibly TRBD1 on 6 matching bases. Trimming removed 6 bases from V and 8 bases from J, with 13 bases in between. The CDR3 extends over 12 amino acids. The CDR3 spells CASSPFDRGYTF. DNA of the CDR3: TGTGCCAGCAGCCCCTTCGACAGGGGCTACACCTTC.

This sequence joins TRBV7-2 and TRBJ1-6, with 10 bases that match TRBD1. The CDR3 sequence is 15 residues long. CDR1 SGHTA and CDR2 FQGNSA come from the germline V gene. Trimming cost V 5 bases and J 7 bases; bases outside gene matches: 5. CDR3 bases: TGTGCCAGCAGCACCGGACAGGGGGAGAATTCACCCCTCCACTTT. It encodes CASSTGQGENSPLHF.

V usage is TRBV28 and J usage is TRBJ2-3; D is possibly TRBD1 (5 bases). The V gene's germline CDR1 is MDHEN and CDR2 SYDVKM. The CDR3 consists of 13 residues. V dropped 4 bases and J dropped 5 bases, with 10 bases sitting between them. CDR3 residues: CASSSGRGDTQYF. The CDR3 DNA is TGTGCCAGCAGTTCGGGTAGGGGAGATACGCAGTATTTT. Full variable domain (missing parts from reference TRBV28 and TRBJ2-3): DVKVTQSSRYLVKRTGEKVFLECVQDMDHENMFWYRQDPGLGLRLIYFSYDVKMKEKGDIPEGYSVSREKKERFSLILESASTNQTSMYLCASSSGRGDTQYFGPGTRLTVL.

This clone was seen more than once but under ten times. The chain recombines TRBV4-2 with TRBJ2-7, with D perhaps TRBD2 (6 bases). V lost 4 bases and J lost 0, with 16 bases in between. CDR3 length equals 16 residues. Germline loops: CDR1 LGHNA, CDR2 YNFKEQ. CDR3 DNA: TGTGCCAGCAGCCCCCTGCTAGCGAGGAGCTCCTACGAGCAGTACTTC. Amino acid sequence: CASSPLLARSSYEQYF.

This clone was counted a few times. V gene TRBV18 combines with J gene TRBJ1-5; no clear D. V was clipped by 3 bases and J by 8 bases, with 14 bases between them. The CDR3 consists of 14 residues. Looked up from germline, CDR1 is KGHSH and CDR2 is LQKENI. CDR3 bases: TGTGCCAGCTCACCCCGGGAAGGGTATGAGCCCCAGCATTTT. Encoded protein: CASSPREGYEPQHF.

The chain uses TRBV6-5 and TRBJ2-2; 7 bases are shared with TRBD1. Germline CDR1 is MNHEY and CDR2 is SVGAGI. The CDR3 extends over 16 amino acids. The V and J ends lost 2 bases and 4 bases, in that order; junction bases with no gene match: 7. CDR3 residues: CASSYRRTGVTGELFF. The CDR3, as DNA: TGTGCCAGCAGTTACAGAAGGACAGGAGTCACCGGGGAGCTGTTTTTT.

V is TRBV28 and J is TRBJ1-4; possibly TRBD1 for D (5 bases). The ends were cut back, 7 bases at V and 0 bases at J, with 9 bases in the middle. This CDR3 spans 14 amino acids. Germline CDR1 and CDR2: MDHEN and SYDVKM. The CDR3 sequence is CASTLQATNEKLFF. In DNA, the CDR3 is TGTGCCAGCACCCTACAGGCAACTAATGAAAAACTGTTTTTT.

The chain recombines TRBV18 with TRBJ2-6; the D is unclear. Trimming removed 1 base at V and 15 bases at J, with 10 bases between. This CDR3 is built from 12 residues. CDR1 and CDR2 from the germline V gene are KGHSH and LQKENI. The CDR3 DNA reads as TGTGCCAGCTCACCACGCGAATTTGACCTGACTTTC. Residues: CASSPREFDLTF.

The rearrangement links TRBV5-1 to TRBJ2-1; 11 bases fit TRBD2. Looked up from germline, CDR1 is SGHRS and CDR2 is YFSETQ. V was clipped by 0 bases and J by 8 bases; unmatched bases: 7. The CDR3 contains 16 residues. Written as DNA, the CDR3 is TGCGCCAGCAGCTTGGGGGGGACTAGCGGTACCGATGAGCAGTTCTTC. Translation gives CASSLGGTSGTDEQFF.

The J gene is TRBJ2-6, the V gene TRBV9; 9 bases map to TRBD2. The junction had 11 bases not matched to a gene; V was cut back by 3 bases and J by 1 base. CDR3 length: 19 residues. CDR1 and CDR2 (germline): SGDLS, YYNGEE. The CDR3 loop is CASSAQRLAETSGANVLTF. The CDR3, as DNA: TGTGCCAGCAGCGCCCAGCGACTAGCGGAGACTTCTGGGGCCAACGTCCTGACTTTC.

As for this clone: Different DNA sequences within this sample yield the same CDR3. The chain employs TRBV5-1 and TRBJ1-3; maybe TRBD1 (5 bases). CDR3 length: 15 residues. V was clipped by 0 bases and J by 4 bases, with 11 bases between them. CDR1 is SGHRS, CDR2 YFSETQ, per germline. The CDR3 nucleotides read TGCGCCAGCAGCTTGGACCCAGGGTCCGGAAACACCATATATTTT. Its translation is CASSLDPGSGNTIYF.